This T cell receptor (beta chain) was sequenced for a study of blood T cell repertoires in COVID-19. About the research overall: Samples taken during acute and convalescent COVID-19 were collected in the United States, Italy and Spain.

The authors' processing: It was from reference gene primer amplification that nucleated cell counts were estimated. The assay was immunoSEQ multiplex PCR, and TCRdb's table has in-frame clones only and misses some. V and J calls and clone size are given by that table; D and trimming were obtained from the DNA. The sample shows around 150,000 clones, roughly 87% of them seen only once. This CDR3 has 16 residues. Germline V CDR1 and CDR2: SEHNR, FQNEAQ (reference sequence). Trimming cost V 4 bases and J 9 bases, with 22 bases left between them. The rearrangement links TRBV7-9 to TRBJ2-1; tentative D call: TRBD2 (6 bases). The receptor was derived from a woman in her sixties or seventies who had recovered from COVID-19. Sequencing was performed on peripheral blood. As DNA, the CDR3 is TGTGCCAGCAGCTCCACTACGGGGGTGTCTTATCGTGAGCAGTTCTTC. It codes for CASSSTTGVSYREQFF. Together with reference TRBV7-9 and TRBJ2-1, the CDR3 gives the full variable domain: DTGVSQNPRHKITKRGQNVTFRCDPISEHNRLYWYRQTLGQGPEFLTYFQNEAQLEKSRLLSDRFSAERPKGSFSTLEIQRTEQGDSAMYLCASSSTTGVSYREQFFGPGTRLTVL.